This T cell receptor beta chain was recorded in a study of blood T cells in healthy people across ages. The CDR3 runs to 15 residues. CDR1 and CDR2 (germline): SGHTA, FQGNSA. Between the trimmed V and J ends, which lost 4 bases and 7 bases, there was a span of 19 bases. This clonotype was seen ten or more times. Through a sample-barcoded 5' primer and a J-beta primer mix, a second PCR was run for about 6 to 11 cycles. TCRdb passed the 5' RACE reads through MiXCR, listing each CDR3 protein once. The sample records approximately 730,000 distinct CDR3 sequences, around 40% being singletons. Sequenced material: blood. This chain connects TRBV7-2 to TRBJ2-5; the D gene is possibly TRBD1 (5 bases). The TCR originated in a woman aged 55-69 years in good health. This CDR3 reads CASSSPTETKGTQYF. In nucleotides, the CDR3 is TGTGCCAGCAGCTCCCCGACAGAGACGAAGGGGACCCAGTACTTC.